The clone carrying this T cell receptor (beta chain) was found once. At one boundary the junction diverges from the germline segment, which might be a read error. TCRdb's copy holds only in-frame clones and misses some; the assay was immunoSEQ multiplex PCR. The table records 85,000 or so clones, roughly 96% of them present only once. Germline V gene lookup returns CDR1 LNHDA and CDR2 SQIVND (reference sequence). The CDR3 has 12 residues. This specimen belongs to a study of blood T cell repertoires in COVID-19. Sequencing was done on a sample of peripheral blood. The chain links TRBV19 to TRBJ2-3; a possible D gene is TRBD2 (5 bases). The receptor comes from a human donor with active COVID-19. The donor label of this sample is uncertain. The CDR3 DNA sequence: TGTGCCAGTAGTATAAAGGACGCCGGGAAGCGTTTT. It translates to CASSIKDAGKRF.